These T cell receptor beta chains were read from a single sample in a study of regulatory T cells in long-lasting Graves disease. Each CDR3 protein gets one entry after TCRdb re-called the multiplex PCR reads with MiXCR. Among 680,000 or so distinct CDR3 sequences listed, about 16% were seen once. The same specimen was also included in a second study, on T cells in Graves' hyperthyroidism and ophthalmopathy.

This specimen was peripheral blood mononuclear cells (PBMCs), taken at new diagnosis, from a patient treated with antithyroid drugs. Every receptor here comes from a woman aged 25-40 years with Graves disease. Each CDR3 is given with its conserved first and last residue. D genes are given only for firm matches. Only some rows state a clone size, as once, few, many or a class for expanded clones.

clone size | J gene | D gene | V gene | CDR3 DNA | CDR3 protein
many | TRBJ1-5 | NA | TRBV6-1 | TGTGCCAGCAGTGCCCCACGGGCGGCGGGCAATCAGCCCCAGCATTTT | CASSAPRAAGNQPQHF
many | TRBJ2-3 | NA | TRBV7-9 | TGTGCCAGCAGCTTGGGATATAGCACAGATACGCAGTATTTT | CASSLGYSTDTQYF
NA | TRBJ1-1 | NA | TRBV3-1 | TGTGCCAGCAGCCTCCGAATCGGGGCAAGGGGCACTGAAGCTTTCTTT | CASSLRIGARGTEAFF
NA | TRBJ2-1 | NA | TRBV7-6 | TGTGCCAGCAGCTTAGCCGCCCACAGGGCTTACAATGAGCAGTTCTTC | CASSLAAHRAYNEQFF
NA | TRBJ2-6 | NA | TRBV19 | TGTGCCAGTAGTATAGTCTGGGGGACCGGGGCCAACGTCCTGACTTTC | CASSIVWGTGANVLTF
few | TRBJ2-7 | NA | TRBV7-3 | TGTGCCAGCGGTAAACCTCCCTTCTCCTACGAGCAGTACTTC | CASGKPPFSYEQYF
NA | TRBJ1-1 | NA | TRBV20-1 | TGCAGTGCTAGGATGGGAGGACTGAACACTGAAGCTTTCTTT | CSARMGGLNTEAFF
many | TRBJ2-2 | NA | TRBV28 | TGTGCCAGCAGCCCGCAGGTGGGGGGTGGCACCGGGGAGCTGTTTTTT | CASSPQVGGGTGELFF
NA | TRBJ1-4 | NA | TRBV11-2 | TGTGCCAGCAGCTTAGATTTGACAGTTGCAACTAATGAAAAACTGTTTTTT | CASSLDLTVATNEKLFF
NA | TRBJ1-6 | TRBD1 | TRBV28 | TGTGCCAGCAGTACGATCTTTGGGACAGAGGATTCACCCCTCCACTTT | CASSTIFGTEDSPLHF
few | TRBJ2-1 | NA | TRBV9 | TGTGCCAGCAGCGTGGGCTCAGCCTCCTACAATGAGCAGTTCTTC | CASSVGSASYNEQFF
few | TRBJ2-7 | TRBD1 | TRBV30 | TGTGCCTGGAGTCAGGGGGACCCCTACGAGCAGTACTTC | CAWSQGDPYEQYF
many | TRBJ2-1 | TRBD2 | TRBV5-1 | TGCGCCAGCAGCTATTCGGTGGCGGGAGGCGATGAGCAGTTCTTC | CASSYSVAGGDEQFF
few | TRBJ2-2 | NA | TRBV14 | TGTGCCAGCAGCCAAGATAAGGGAGCGGCCTTAAACACCGGGGAGCTGTTTTTT | CASSQDKGAALNTGELFF
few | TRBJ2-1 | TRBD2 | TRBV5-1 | TGCGCCAGCAGCTTGGGCGGGAGTAAGACTGAGCAGTTCTTC | CASSLGGSKTEQFF
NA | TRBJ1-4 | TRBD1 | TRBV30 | TGTGCCTGGAGTCATCAGGGGGAGGCCGAAAAACTGTTTTTT | CAWSHQGEAEKLFF
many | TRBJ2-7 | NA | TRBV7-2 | TGTGCCAGCAGCGTCGTAAGACTAGTAGCCGAGCAGTACTTC | CASSVVRLVAEQYF
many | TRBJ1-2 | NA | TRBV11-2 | TGTGCCAGCAGCCTAAACGGGCCCGACTATGGCTACACCTTC | CASSLNGPDYGYTF
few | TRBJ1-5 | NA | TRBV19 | TGTGCCAGTAGTGAACAGGGATCATATAGCAATCAGCCCCAGCATTTT | CASSEQGSYSNQPQHF